Listed here is a single T cell receptor beta chain. The antigen is undetermined. This sample was included in a study of T cells in Graves' hyperthyroidism and ophthalmopathy. The CDR3 runs to 14 residues. V lost 5 bases, J lost 9 bases, and 17 bases lay in between. CDR1 and CDR2 (germline): SGHTA, FQGNSA. It was RNA transcripts that yielded the amplified TCR beta CDR3 regions. Carried out on the TCR CDR3, a first-round RT-PCR used the HTBI primer set. TCRdb called the multiplex PCR reads again in MiXCR, with one record for every CDR3 protein. The data contain approximately 300,000 distinct CDR3 sequences, approximately 17% of them seen just once; the ten biggest clones take up around 61%. Points from the study as a whole: In the blood, most expanded thyroid clonotypes above 0.001 appeared as well. From stable hyperthyroidism, ophthalmopathy was set apart by a 13 V-J model.

The chain employs TRBV7-2 and TRBJ2-1; the D is unclear. Sequencing was carried out using blood. This receptor was identified in a woman between 55 and 75 years old with Graves' ophthalmopathy. CDR3 loop: CASSPQFSGFEQFF. For the CDR3, the DNA is TGTGCCAGCAGCCCTCAATTTTCGGGTTTTGAGCAGTTCTTC.